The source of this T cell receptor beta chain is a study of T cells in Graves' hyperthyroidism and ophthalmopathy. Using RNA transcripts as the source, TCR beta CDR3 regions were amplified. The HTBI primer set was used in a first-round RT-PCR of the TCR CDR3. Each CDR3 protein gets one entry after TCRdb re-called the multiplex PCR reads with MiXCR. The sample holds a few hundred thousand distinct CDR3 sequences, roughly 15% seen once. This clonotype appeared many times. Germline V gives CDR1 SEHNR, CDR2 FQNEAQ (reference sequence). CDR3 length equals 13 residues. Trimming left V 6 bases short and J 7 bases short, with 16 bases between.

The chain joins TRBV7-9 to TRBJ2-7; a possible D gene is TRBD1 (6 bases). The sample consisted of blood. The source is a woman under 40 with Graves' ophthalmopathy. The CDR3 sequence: CASRTRGFEEQYF. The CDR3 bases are TGTGCCAGCAGGACCAGGGGATTTGAAGAGCAGTACTTC.